This is a list of T cell receptor beta chains from one sample in a study of OX40 agonist ivuxolimab in advanced cancers. Sequenced by immunoSEQ multiplex PCR; TCRdb stores in-frame clones only, minus some. The sample lists about 40,000 clones; around 86% were seen once. This sample comprised CD4+ or CD8+ T cells sorted from blood, obtained in a trial of the OX40 agonist ivuxolimab. Receptors originate from an adult with an advanced solid tumor such as melanoma, head and neck, liver or kidney cancer. Both conserved end residues are part of each CDR3. The D gene is left open where the match is weak. Clone size is not always given. Where it is, it says once, few, many or a class for expanded clones.

clone_size: -; d_call: -; j_call: TRBJ2-2; cdr3_length: 15; v_call: TRBV5-5; cdr3_nt: TGTGCCAGCAGCATACAGGGCCGAAGCACCGGGGAGCTGTTTTTT; cdr3_aa: CASSIQGRSTGELFF
clone_size: -; d_call: TRBD1; j_call: TRBJ2-6; cdr3_length: 18; v_call: TRBV7-6; cdr3_nt: TGTGCCAGCAGCTCCGGACAGGGAACATACTCTGGGGCCAACGTCCTGACTTTC; cdr3_aa: CASSSGQGTYSGANVLTF
clone_size: -; d_call: -; j_call: TRBJ2-1; cdr3_length: 14; v_call: TRBV9; cdr3_nt: TGTGCCAGCAGCGCCGACGACAGGCCGGCTGAGCAGTTCTTC; cdr3_aa: CASSADDRPAEQFF
clone_size: -; d_call: -; j_call: TRBJ2-1; cdr3_length: 15; v_call: TRBV27; cdr3_nt: TGTGCCAGCAGTCCCCAAGTAATGTCCTACAATGAGCAGTTCTTC; cdr3_aa: CASSPQVMSYNEQFF
clone_size: -; d_call: TRBD1; j_call: TRBJ2-2; cdr3_length: 15; v_call: TRBV28; cdr3_nt: TGTGCCAGCAGTCCCCAGGGGGAAGGCACCGGGGAGCTGTTTTTT; cdr3_aa: CASSPQGEGTGELFF
clone_size: -; d_call: -; j_call: TRBJ2-7; cdr3_length: 14; v_call: TRBV27; cdr3_nt: TGTGCCAGCAGTTTATTTCTCGGGCGCGGCGAGCAGTACTTC; cdr3_aa: CASSLFLGRGEQYF
clone_size: -; d_call: -; j_call: TRBJ1-2; cdr3_length: 13; v_call: TRBV29-1; cdr3_nt: TGCAGCGTTAGAGTGTCAGTCTTTAATGGCTACACCTTC; cdr3_aa: CSVRVSVFNGYTF
clone_size: -; d_call: -; j_call: TRBJ2-7; cdr3_length: 13; v_call: TRBV15; cdr3_nt: TGTGCCACCAGCGAGGGAGTCTCATACGAGCAGTACTTC; cdr3_aa: CATSEGVSYEQYF
clone_size: -; d_call: -; j_call: TRBJ2-3; cdr3_length: 15; v_call: TRBV4-3; cdr3_nt: TGCGCCAGCAGCCAAGAGTGGTCGGGAGCAGATACGCAGTATTTT; cdr3_aa: CASSQEWSGADTQYF
clone_size: -; d_call: TRBD2; j_call: TRBJ2-5; cdr3_length: 17; v_call: TRBV15; cdr3_nt: TGTGCCACCAGCAGTCCCGGACTAGCGGGGGGCCAAGAGACCCAGTACTTC; cdr3_aa: CATSSPGLAGGQETQYF
clone_size: -; d_call: TRBD1; j_call: TRBJ2-4; cdr3_length: 13; v_call: TRBV27; cdr3_nt: TGTGCCAGCAGTACTACAGGGGAAAACATTCAGTACTTC; cdr3_aa: CASSTTGENIQYF
clone_size: -; d_call: -; j_call: TRBJ2-3; cdr3_length: 17; v_call: TRBV18; cdr3_nt: TGTGCCAGCTCATCACCCCTTGGGCAAGGGGGCACAGATACGCAGTATTTT; cdr3_aa: CASSSPLGQGGTDTQYF
clone_size: -; d_call: -; j_call: TRBJ1-4; cdr3_length: 16; v_call: TRBV2; cdr3_nt: TGTGCCAGCAGTGATTCTCCGGGAGAAAGCAACGAAAAACTGTTTTTT; cdr3_aa: CASSDSPGESNEKLFF
clone_size: -; d_call: TRBD1; j_call: TRBJ1-1; cdr3_length: 16; v_call: TRBV27; cdr3_nt: TGTGCCAGCAGTTTAAGGGGGACAGATATGAACACTGAAGCTTTCTTT; cdr3_aa: CASSLRGTDMNTEAFF
clone_size: medium-sized; d_call: -; j_call: TRBJ1-1; cdr3_length: 15; v_call: TRBV29-1; cdr3_nt: TGCAGCGTTGATTGGCAGGCCATTTCGGGCACTGAAGCTTTCTTT; cdr3_aa: CSVDWQAISGTEAFF
clone_size: -; d_call: -; j_call: TRBJ2-7; cdr3_length: 15; v_call: TRBV7-8; cdr3_nt: TGTGCCAGCAGCCCAACTACCGGGCCCCCCCTCGAGCAGTACTTC; cdr3_aa: CASSPTTGPPLEQYF
clone_size: -; d_call: TRBD2; j_call: TRBJ2-1; cdr3_length: 16; v_call: TRBV4-3; cdr3_nt: TGCGCCAGCAGCCAAGATAGCACTAGCGGGAGGGATGAGCAGTTCTTC; cdr3_aa: CASSQDSTSGRDEQFF
clone_size: -; d_call: -; j_call: TRBJ1-2; cdr3_length: 13; v_call: TRBV2; cdr3_nt: TGTGCCAGCAGTGACCAGCAGCTCGCGGGCTACACCTTC; cdr3_aa: CASSDQQLAGYTF
clone_size: -; d_call: -; j_call: TRBJ1-3; cdr3_length: 16; v_call: TRBV4-1; cdr3_nt: TGCGCCAGCAGCCAATTTCAAGACCTCTCTGGAAACACCATATATTTT; cdr3_aa: CASSQFQDLSGNTIYF
clone_size: -; d_call: TRBD1; j_call: TRBJ1-1; cdr3_length: 15; v_call: TRBV7-2; cdr3_nt: TGTGCCAGCAGCCCAGGGGGTTACGGGAACACTGAAGCTTTCTTT; cdr3_aa: CASSPGGYGNTEAFF
clone_size: -; d_call: -; j_call: TRBJ2-7; cdr3_length: 12; v_call: TRBV19; cdr3_nt: TGTGCCAGTAGTATTATTCCGGACGAGCAGTACTTC; cdr3_aa: CASSIIPDEQYF
clone_size: once; d_call: -; j_call: TRBJ1-3; cdr3_length: 16; v_call: TRBV7-9; cdr3_nt: TGTGCCAGCAGCTTAGGACAGCAATTCTCTGGAAACACCATATATTTT; cdr3_aa: CASSLGQQFSGNTIYF
clone_size: once; d_call: -; j_call: TRBJ1-2; cdr3_length: 17; v_call: TRBV5-1; cdr3_nt: TGCGCCAGCAGCTCCGGACCCCATGCAGGGGCTGACTATGGCTACACCTTC; cdr3_aa: CASSSGPHAGADYGYTF
clone_size: -; d_call: TRBD2; j_call: TRBJ2-1; cdr3_length: 15; v_call: TRBV9; cdr3_nt: TGTGCCAGCAACCTAGCGGGACTCTCCTACAATGAGCAGTTCTTC; cdr3_aa: CASNLAGLSYNEQFF
clone_size: -; d_call: TRBD2; j_call: TRBJ2-1; cdr3_length: 13; v_call: TRBV10-3; cdr3_nt: TGTGCCATCAGAGGACTAGCCGACAATGAGCAGTTCTTC; cdr3_aa: CAIRGLADNEQFF
clone_size: -; d_call: -; j_call: TRBJ1-1; cdr3_length: 11; v_call: TRBV10-2; cdr3_nt: TGCGCCAGCATGGGGGTGACTGAAGCTTTCTTT; cdr3_aa: CASMGVTEAFF
clone_size: -; d_call: -; j_call: TRBJ2-7; cdr3_length: 11; v_call: TRBV28; cdr3_nt: TGTGCCAGCAGTTTATCAGGCGAGCAGTACTTC; cdr3_aa: CASSLSGEQYF
clone_size: -; d_call: TRBD1; j_call: TRBJ2-1; cdr3_length: 15; v_call: TRBV5-5; cdr3_nt: TGTGCCAGCAGCTTGCTGACAGGGTCCTACAATGAGCAGTTCTTC; cdr3_aa: CASSLLTGSYNEQFF
clone_size: -; d_call: TRBD1; j_call: TRBJ1-1; cdr3_length: 15; v_call: TRBV7-2; cdr3_nt: TGTGCCAGCAGCTCCGAACACCTATTACAGGGGGAGGCTTTCTTT; cdr3_aa: CASSSEHLLQGEAFF
clone_size: -; d_call: -; j_call: TRBJ2-3; cdr3_length: 16; v_call: TRBV7-8; cdr3_nt: TGTGCCAGCAGATTAGCCGGAGGCGGAGGGGGAGATACGCAGTATTTT; cdr3_aa: CASRLAGGGGGDTQYF
clone_size: -; d_call: TRBD2; j_call: TRBJ2-7; cdr3_length: 13; v_call: TRBV5-4; cdr3_nt: TGTGCCAGCAGCTTTGGGACTAGCTACGAGCAGTACTTC; cdr3_aa: CASSFGTSYEQYF
clone_size: -; d_call: -; j_call: TRBJ2-3; cdr3_length: 12; v_call: TRBV10-3; cdr3_nt: TGTGCCATCGGGGACACCACAGATACGCAGTATTTT; cdr3_aa: CAIGDTTDTQYF
clone_size: -; d_call: TRBD1; j_call: TRBJ1-2; cdr3_length: 16; v_call: TRBV5-4; cdr3_nt: TGTGCCAGCAGAACCCAAGGGACAGGTCCGAACTATGGCTACACCTTC; cdr3_aa: CASRTQGTGPNYGYTF
clone_size: -; d_call: -; j_call: TRBJ2-7; cdr3_length: 15; v_call: TRBV5-1; cdr3_nt: TGCGCCAGCAGCTTGGAAGCCGTATCCAACTACGAGCAGTACTTC; cdr3_aa: CASSLEAVSNYEQYF
clone_size: -; d_call: -; j_call: TRBJ2-3; cdr3_length: 12; v_call: TRBV4-1; cdr3_nt: TGCGCCAGCAGCCCTTCGATAGATACGCAGTATTTT; cdr3_aa: CASSPSIDTQYF
clone_size: -; d_call: TRBD2; j_call: TRBJ2-5; cdr3_length: 17; v_call: TRBV29-1; cdr3_nt: TGCAGCGTTGAGGGTCTAGCGGGAGTTTCAGGCCGAGAGACCCAGTACTTC; cdr3_aa: CSVEGLAGVSGRETQYF
clone_size: -; d_call: -; j_call: TRBJ1-1; cdr3_length: 15; v_call: TRBV4-2; cdr3_nt: TGTGCCAGCAGCCAAGATCACGGGGATAACACTGAAGCTTTCTTT; cdr3_aa: CASSQDHGDNTEAFF
clone_size: once; d_call: -; j_call: TRBJ2-2; cdr3_length: 16; v_call: TRBV2; cdr3_nt: TGTGCCAGCAGTCTGATGACAGGCCCTTACACCGGGGAGCTGTTTTTT; cdr3_aa: CASSLMTGPYTGELFF
clone_size: few; d_call: -; j_call: TRBJ1-5; cdr3_length: 15; v_call: TRBV19; cdr3_nt: TGTGCCAGTAGTCAGGGGCCATATAGCAATCAGCCCCAGCATTTT; cdr3_aa: CASSQGPYSNQPQHF
clone_size: -; d_call: TRBD2; j_call: TRBJ2-1; cdr3_length: 15; v_call: TRBV7-9; cdr3_nt: TGTGCCAGCAGCTCCCGCGGGAGTTCCTACAATGAGCAGTTCTTC; cdr3_aa: CASSSRGSSYNEQFF
clone_size: -; d_call: -; j_call: TRBJ2-5; cdr3_length: 15; v_call: TRBV6-5; cdr3_nt: TGTGCCAGCAGTTACTCTGGGGGCCTCCAAGAGACCCAGTACTTC; cdr3_aa: CASSYSGGLQETQYF
clone_size: -; d_call: -; j_call: TRBJ1-2; cdr3_length: 15; v_call: TRBV2; cdr3_nt: TGTGCCAGCAGTGACTCAGACAGGAGAGCATATGGCTACACCTTC; cdr3_aa: CASSDSDRRAYGYTF
clone_size: -; d_call: -; j_call: TRBJ2-3; cdr3_length: 13; v_call: TRBV27; cdr3_nt: TGTGCCAGCAGTTTAGTCGCGACAGATACGCAGTATTTT; cdr3_aa: CASSLVATDTQYF
clone_size: -; d_call: -; j_call: TRBJ1-1; cdr3_length: 16; v_call: TRBV21-1; cdr3_nt: TGTGCCAGCAGCAAATCGGCCGACAGGCCGAACACTGAAGCTTTCTTT; cdr3_aa: CASSKSADRPNTEAFF
clone_size: -; d_call: TRBD1; j_call: TRBJ1-2; cdr3_length: 14; v_call: TRBV7-6; cdr3_nt: TGTGCCGGCAGCTTATTGGACAGGAGCTATGGCTACACCTTC; cdr3_aa: CAGSLLDRSYGYTF
clone_size: -; d_call: -; j_call: TRBJ1-2; cdr3_length: 14; v_call: TRBV5-1; cdr3_nt: TGCGCCAGCAGCTTAGACCACACCAACTATGGCTACACCTTC; cdr3_aa: CASSLDHTNYGYTF
clone_size: once; d_call: -; j_call: TRBJ2-7; cdr3_length: 13; v_call: TRBV27; cdr3_nt: TGTGCCAGCAGTCCCCGGAGCTCCTACGAGCAGTACTTC; cdr3_aa: CASSPRSSYEQYF
clone_size: -; d_call: -; j_call: TRBJ1-1; cdr3_length: 15; v_call: TRBV7-8; cdr3_nt: TGTGCCAGCAGCGTACAGGGTTGGGTGAACACTGAAGCTTTCTTT; cdr3_aa: CASSVQGWVNTEAFF
clone_size: -; d_call: -; j_call: TRBJ2-3; cdr3_length: 14; v_call: TRBV11-1; cdr3_nt: TGTGCCAGCAGCCGAACCGAGGGTACAGATACGCAGTATTTT; cdr3_aa: CASSRTEGTDTQYF
clone_size: -; d_call: TRBD1; j_call: TRBJ2-1; cdr3_length: 14; v_call: TRBV28; cdr3_nt: TGTGCCAGCAGTTCTGCACAGGGGTACAATGAGCAGTTCTTC; cdr3_aa: CASSSAQGYNEQFF
clone_size: few; d_call: -; j_call: TRBJ2-3; cdr3_length: 12; v_call: TRBV7-9; cdr3_nt: TGTGCCAGCAGCTTAGATTCAGATACGCAGTATTTT; cdr3_aa: CASSLDSDTQYF
clone_size: -; d_call: TRBD1; j_call: TRBJ1-5; cdr3_length: 17; v_call: TRBV27; cdr3_nt: TGTGCCAGCAGTTTATATGGTGTAGGGGGCCGCAATCAGCCCCAGCATTTT; cdr3_aa: CASSLYGVGGRNQPQHF
clone_size: -; d_call: -; j_call: TRBJ1-5; cdr3_length: 14; v_call: TRBV30; cdr3_nt: TGTGCCTGGAGTGTAACTGAGAGCAATCAGCCCCAGCATTTT; cdr3_aa: CAWSVTESNQPQHF
clone_size: few; d_call: TRBD2; j_call: TRBJ2-7; cdr3_length: 17; v_call: TRBV9; cdr3_nt: TGTGCCAGCAGCGTAGGCGCCGGGACTAGCGGATCTTACGAGCAGTACTTC; cdr3_aa: CASSVGAGTSGSYEQYF
clone_size: -; d_call: -; j_call: TRBJ2-7; cdr3_length: 13; v_call: TRBV5-6; cdr3_nt: TGTGCCAGCAGCTTGGAGGCCGGCTCCGAGCAGTACTTC; cdr3_aa: CASSLEAGSEQYF